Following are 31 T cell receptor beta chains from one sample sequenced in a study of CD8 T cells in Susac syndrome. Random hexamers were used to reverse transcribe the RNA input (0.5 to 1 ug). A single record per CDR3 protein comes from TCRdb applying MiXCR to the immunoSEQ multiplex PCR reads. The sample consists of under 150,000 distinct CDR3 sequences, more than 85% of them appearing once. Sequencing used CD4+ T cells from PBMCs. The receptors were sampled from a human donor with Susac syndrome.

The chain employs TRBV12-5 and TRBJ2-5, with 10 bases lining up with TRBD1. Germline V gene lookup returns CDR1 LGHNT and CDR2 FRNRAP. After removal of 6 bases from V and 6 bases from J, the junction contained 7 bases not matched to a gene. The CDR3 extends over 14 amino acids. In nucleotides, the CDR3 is TGTGCTAGTGGCCCCGGGACAGGGGCTCAGACCCAGTACTTC. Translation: CASGPGTGAQTQYF. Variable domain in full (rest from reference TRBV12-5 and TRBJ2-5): DARVTQTPRHKVTEMGQEVTMRCQPILGHNTVFWYRQTMMQGLELLAYFRNRAPLDDSGMPKDRFSAEMPDATLATLKIQPSEPRDSAVYFCASGPGTGAQTQYFGPGTRLLVL.

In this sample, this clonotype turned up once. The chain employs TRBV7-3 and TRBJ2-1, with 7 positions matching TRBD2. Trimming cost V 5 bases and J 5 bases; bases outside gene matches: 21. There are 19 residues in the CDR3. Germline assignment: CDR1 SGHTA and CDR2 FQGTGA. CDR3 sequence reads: CASSQLRGRSSGIHNEQFF. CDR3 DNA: TGTGCCAGCAGCCAGCTTAGGGGAAGGTCCAGCGGGATACACAATGAGCAGTTCTTC. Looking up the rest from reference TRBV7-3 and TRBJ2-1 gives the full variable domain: GAGVSQTPSNKVTEKGKYVELRCDPISGHTALYWYRQSLGQGPEFLIYFQGTGAADDSGLPNDRFFAVRPEGSVSTLKIQRTERGDSAVYLCASSQLRGRSSGIHNEQFFGPGTRLTVL.

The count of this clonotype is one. Written as DNA, the CDR3 is TGTGCCACCTGCCCCGGCCAGGGGTTAAACACCGGGGAGCTGTTTTTT. Translating it yields CATCPGQGLNTGELFF. This chain joins TRBV21-1 and TRBJ2-2; whether TRBD1, the table's D call, matches the DNA was not checked. TRBV21-1 is described as a pseudogene. CDR3 length: 16 residues.

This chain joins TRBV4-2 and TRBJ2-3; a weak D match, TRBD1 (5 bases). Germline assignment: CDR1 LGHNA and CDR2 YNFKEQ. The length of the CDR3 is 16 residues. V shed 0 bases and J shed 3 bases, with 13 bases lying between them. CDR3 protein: CASSQDRQRGTDTQYF. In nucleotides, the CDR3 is TGTGCCAGCAGCCAAGATCGGCAAAGGGGAACAGATACGCAGTATTTT.

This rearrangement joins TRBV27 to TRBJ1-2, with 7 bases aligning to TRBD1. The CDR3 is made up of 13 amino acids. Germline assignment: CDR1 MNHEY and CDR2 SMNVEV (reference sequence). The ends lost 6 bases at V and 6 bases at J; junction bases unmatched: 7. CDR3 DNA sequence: TGTGCCAGCAGCCCCAACAGGGGTAATGGCTACACCTTC. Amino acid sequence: CASSPNRGNGYTF.

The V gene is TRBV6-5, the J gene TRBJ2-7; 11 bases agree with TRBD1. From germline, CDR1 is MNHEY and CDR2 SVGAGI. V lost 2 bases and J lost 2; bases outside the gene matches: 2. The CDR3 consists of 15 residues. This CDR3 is CASSYRDRGTYEQYF. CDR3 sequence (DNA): TGTGCCAGCAGTTACCGGGACAGGGGGACCTACGAGCAGTACTTC.

CDR3 amino acids: CASSRNRDYGYTF. The CDR3 bases are TGCGCCAGCAGCCGCAACAGGGACTATGGCTACACCTTC. The chain carries TRBV5-1 and TRBJ1-2, with D possibly matching TRBD1 (6 bases). V gave up 4 bases and J gave up 3 bases, with 10 bases separating them. Per germline, CDR1 SGHRS and CDR2 YFSETQ. CDR3 length equals 13 residues.

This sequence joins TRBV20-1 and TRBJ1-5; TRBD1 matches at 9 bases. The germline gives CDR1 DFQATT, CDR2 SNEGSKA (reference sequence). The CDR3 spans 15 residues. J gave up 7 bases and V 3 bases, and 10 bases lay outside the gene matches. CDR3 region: CSASVGQGFEQPQHF. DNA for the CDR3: TGCAGTGCTAGTGTGGGACAGGGTTTCGAGCAGCCCCAGCATTTT.

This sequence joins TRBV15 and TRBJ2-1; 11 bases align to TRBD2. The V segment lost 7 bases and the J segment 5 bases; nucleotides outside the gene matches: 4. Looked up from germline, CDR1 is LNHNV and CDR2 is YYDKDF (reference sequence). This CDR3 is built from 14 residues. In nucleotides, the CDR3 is TGTGCCACCACCCCTAGCGGGAGGAACAATGAGCAGTTCTTC. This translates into CATTPSGRNNEQFF.

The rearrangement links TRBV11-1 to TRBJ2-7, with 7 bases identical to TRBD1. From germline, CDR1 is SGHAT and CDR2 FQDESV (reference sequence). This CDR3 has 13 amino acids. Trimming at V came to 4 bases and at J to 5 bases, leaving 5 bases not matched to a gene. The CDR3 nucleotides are TGTGCCAGCAGCTCCGACAGGGTCCACGAGCAGTACTTC. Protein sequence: CASSSDRVHEQYF.

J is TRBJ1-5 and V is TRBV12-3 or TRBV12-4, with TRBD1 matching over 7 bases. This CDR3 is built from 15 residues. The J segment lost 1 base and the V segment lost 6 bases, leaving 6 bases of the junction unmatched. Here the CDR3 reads CASSGDRASNQPQHF. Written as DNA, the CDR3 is TGTGCCAGCAGCGGCGACAGGGCGAGCAATCAGCCCCAGCATTTT.

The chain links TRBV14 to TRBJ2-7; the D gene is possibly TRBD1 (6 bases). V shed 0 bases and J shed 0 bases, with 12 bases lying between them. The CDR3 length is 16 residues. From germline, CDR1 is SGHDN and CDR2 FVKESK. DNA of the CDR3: TGTGCCAGCAGCCAAGATTATGCAGGGGTCTCCTACGAGCAGTACTTC. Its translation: CASSQDYAGVSYEQYF.

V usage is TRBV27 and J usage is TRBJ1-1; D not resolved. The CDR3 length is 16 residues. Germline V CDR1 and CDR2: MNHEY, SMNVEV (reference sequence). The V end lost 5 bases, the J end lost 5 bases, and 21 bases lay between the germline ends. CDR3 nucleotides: TGTGCCAGCAGTCCATACAAAAGAAGTTGGTGGACTGAAGCTTTCTTT. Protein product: CASSPYKRSWWTEAFF.

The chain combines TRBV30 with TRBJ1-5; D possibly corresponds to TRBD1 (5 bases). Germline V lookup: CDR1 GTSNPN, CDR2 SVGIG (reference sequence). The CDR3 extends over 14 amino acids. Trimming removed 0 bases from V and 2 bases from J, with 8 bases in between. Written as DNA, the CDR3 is TGTGCCTGGAGTGTAACAGGCGGCAATCAGCCCCAGCATTTT. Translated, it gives CAWSVTGGNQPQHF.

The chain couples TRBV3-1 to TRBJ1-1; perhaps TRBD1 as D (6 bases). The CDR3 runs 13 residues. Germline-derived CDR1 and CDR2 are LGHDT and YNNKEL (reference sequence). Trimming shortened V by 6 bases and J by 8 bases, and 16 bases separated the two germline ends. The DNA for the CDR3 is TGTGCCAGCAGTGCGACCCCCAGGGGCGAAGCTTTCTTT. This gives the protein CASSATPRGEAFF.

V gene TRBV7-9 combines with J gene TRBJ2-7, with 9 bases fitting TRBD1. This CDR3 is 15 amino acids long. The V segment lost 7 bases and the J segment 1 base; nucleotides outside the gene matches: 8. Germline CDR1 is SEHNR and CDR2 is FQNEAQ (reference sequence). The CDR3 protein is CASIQTGTGSYEQYF. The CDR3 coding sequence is TGTGCCAGCATACAAACGGGGACAGGGTCCTACGAGCAGTACTTC. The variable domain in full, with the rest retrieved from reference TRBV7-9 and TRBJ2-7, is DTGVSQNPRHKITKRGQNVTFRCDPISEHNRLYWYRQTLGQGPEFLTYFQNEAQLEKSRLLSDRFSAERPKGSFSTLEIQRTEQGDSAMYLCASIQTGTGSYEQYFGPGTRLTVT.

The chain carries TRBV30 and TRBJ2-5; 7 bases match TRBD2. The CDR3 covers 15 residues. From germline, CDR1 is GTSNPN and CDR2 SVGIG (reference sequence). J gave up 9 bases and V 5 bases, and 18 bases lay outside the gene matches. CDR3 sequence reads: CAWGGLRLRRGAQYF. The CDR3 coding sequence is TGTGCCTGGGGGGGATTAAGACTACGCCGGGGGGCCCAGTACTTC.

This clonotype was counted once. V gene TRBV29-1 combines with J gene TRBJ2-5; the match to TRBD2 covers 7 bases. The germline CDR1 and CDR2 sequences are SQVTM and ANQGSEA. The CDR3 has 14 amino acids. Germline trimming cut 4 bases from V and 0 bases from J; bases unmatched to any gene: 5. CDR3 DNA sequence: TGCAGCGTTGCTAGCGGATTCAACCAAGAGACCCAGTACTTC. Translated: CSVASGFNQETQYF.

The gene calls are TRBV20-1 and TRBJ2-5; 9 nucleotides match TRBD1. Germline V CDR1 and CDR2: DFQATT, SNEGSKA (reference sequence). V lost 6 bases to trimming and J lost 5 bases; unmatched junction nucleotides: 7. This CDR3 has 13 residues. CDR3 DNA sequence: TGCAGTGCAACCGACAGGGGGAGGGAGACCCAGTACTTC. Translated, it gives CSATDRGRETQYF.

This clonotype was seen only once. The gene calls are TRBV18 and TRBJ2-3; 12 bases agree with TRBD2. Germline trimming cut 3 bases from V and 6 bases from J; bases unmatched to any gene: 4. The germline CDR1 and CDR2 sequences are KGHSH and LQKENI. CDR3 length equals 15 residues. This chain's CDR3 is CASSPFGTSGDTQYF. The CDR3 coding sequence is TGTGCCAGCTCACCGTTCGGGACTAGCGGGGATACGCAGTATTTT.

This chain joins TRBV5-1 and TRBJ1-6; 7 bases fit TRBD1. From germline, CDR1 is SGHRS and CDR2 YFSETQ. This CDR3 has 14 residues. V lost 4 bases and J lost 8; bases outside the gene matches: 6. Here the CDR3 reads CASSGRDRDSPLHF. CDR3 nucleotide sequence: TGCGCCAGCAGCGGCCGGGACAGAGATTCACCCCTCCACTTT.

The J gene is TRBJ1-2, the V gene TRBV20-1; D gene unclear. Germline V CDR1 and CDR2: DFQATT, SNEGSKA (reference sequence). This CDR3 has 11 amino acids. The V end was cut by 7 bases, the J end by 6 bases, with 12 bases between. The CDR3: CSVRTENGYTF. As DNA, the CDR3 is TGCAGTGTCAGAACGGAGAATGGCTACACCTTC.

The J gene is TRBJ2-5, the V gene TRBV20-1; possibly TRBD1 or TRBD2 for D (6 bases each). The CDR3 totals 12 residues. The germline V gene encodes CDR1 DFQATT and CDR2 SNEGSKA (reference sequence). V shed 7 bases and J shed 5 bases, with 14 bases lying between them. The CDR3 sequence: CSVNRAGETQYF. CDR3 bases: TGCAGTGTCAACAGGGCGGGGGAGACCCAGTACTTC.

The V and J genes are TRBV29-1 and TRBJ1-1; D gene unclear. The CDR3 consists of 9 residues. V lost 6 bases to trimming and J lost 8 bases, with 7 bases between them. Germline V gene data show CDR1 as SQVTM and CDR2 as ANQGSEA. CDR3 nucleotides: TGCAGCGTGGGCCCCGAAGCTTTCTTT. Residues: CSVGPEAFF.

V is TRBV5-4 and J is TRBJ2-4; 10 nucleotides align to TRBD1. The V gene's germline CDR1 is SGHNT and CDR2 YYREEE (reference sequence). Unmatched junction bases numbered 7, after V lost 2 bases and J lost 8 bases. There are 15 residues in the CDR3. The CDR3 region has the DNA TGTGCCAGCAGCTTAGACAGGGGGCGAATGGACATTCAGTACTTC. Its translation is CASSLDRGRMDIQYF. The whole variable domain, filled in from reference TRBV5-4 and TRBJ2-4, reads ETGVTQSPTHLIKTRGQQVTLRCSSQSGHNTVSWYQQALGQGPQFIFQYYREEENGRGNFPPRFSGLQFPNYSSELNVNALELDDSALYLCASSLDRGRMDIQYFGAGTRLSVL.

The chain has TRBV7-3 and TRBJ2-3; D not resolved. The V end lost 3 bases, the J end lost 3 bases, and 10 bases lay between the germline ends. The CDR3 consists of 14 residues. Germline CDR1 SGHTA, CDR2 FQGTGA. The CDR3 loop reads CASSFMGGTDTQYF. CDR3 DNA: TGTGCCAGCAGCTTTATGGGTGGGACAGATACGCAGTATTTT.

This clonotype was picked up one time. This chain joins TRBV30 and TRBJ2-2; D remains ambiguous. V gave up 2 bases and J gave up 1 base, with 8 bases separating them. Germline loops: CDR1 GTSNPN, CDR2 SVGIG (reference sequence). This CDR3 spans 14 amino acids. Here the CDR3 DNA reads TGTGCCTGGAGTCATGGAAAGAACACCGGGGAGCTGTTTTTT. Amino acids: CAWSHGKNTGELFF.

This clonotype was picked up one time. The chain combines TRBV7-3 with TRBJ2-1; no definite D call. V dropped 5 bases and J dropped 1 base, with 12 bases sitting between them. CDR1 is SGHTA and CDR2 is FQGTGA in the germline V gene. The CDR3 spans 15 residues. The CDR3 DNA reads TGTGCCAGCAGCCGCGAGTTTGGGTCCTACAATGAGCAGTTCTTC. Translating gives CASSREFGSYNEQFF.

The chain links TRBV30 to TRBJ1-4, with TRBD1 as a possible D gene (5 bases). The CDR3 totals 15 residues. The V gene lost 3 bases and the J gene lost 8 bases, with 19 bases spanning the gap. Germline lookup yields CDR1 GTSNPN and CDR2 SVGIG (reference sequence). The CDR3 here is CAWRLPGTGREKLFF. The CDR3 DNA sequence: TGTGCCTGGAGGCTTCCCGGTACAGGACGAGAAAAACTGTTTTTT.

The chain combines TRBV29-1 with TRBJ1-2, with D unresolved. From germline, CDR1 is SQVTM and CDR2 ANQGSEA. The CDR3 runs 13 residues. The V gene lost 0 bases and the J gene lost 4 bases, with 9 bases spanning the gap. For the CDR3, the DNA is TGCAGCGTTGAAGAACACCGGGGCTATGGCTACACCTTC. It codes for CSVEEHRGYGYTF.

The chain's CDR3 is CASSQVLVLGGTQAFF. Written as DNA, the CDR3 is TGCGCCAGCAGCCAAGTCCTTGTGCTGGGTGGCACACAGGCTTTCTTT. J is TRBJ1-1 and V is TRBV4-1; no clear D. The CDR3 totals 16 residues. The V gene lost 1 base and the J gene lost 11 bases, with 23 bases spanning the gap. Germline CDR1 reads MGHRA; CDR2 reads YSYEKL.